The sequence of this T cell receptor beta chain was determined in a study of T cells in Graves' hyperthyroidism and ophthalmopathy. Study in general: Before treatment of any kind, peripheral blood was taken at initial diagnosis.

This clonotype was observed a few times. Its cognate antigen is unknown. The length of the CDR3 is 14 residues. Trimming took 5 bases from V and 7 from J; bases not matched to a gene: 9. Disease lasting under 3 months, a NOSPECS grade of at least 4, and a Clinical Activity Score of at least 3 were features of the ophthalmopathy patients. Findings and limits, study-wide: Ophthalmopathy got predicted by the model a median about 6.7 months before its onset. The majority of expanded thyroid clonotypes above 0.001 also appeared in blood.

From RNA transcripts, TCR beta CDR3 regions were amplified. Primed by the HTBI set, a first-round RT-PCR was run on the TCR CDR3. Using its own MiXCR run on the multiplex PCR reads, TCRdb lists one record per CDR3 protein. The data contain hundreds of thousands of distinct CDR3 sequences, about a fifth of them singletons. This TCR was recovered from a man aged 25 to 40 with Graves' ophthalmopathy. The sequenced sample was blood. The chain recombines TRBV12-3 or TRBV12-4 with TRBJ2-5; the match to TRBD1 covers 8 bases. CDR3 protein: CASSTSDGTGTQYF. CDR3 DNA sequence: TGTGCCAGCAGTACCTCGGACGGGACAGGGACCCAGTACTTC.